These 12 T cell receptor beta chains were all obtained from the same sample, sequenced in a study of cytomegalovirus exposure and HLA in healthy donors. Profiled with immunoSEQ multiplex PCR; TCRdb holds only in-frame clones, not every one. The profile covers some 150,000 clones, with 86% appearing a single time and 20% to 25% taken by the ten largest. The material sequenced was PBMCs. These receptors were collected from a man aged 18-30 years in good health and CMV-seropositive.

The rearrangement joins TRBV5-1 to TRBJ2-1; 9 nucleotides agree with TRBD2. V shed 0 bases, J shed 12 bases, and the junction held 7 bases outside the gene matches. Germline V lookup: CDR1 SGHRS, CDR2 YFSETQ. The CDR3 runs 14 residues. CDR3 region: CASSLAGSGGGQFF. CDR3 nucleotides: TGCGCCAGCAGCTTGGCCGGTAGCGGGGGCGGGCAGTTCTTC.

The chain carries TRBV30 and TRBJ1-2; TRBD1 aligns across 10 bases. Per the germline V gene, CDR1 is GTSNPN and CDR2 is SVGIG (reference sequence). J was trimmed by 2 bases and V by 5 bases; bases with no gene match: 5. CDR3 size: 14 residues. The CDR3 region has the DNA TGTGCCTGGCTGGACAGGGGGAGCAACTATGGCTACACCTTC. Its protein is CAWLDRGSNYGYTF.

The CDR3 nucleotides are TGTGCCAGCAGCTTATCGCTAGCGGGGGGCCAAGAGACCCAGTACTTC. It is translated as CASSLSLAGGQETQYF. The V call is TRBV5-4, the J call TRBJ2-5; 11 positions match TRBD2. Germline trimming cut 2 bases from V and 1 base from J; bases unmatched to any gene: 4. CDR3 length: 16 residues. Germline V CDR1 and CDR2: SGHNT, YYREEE (reference sequence).

This chain's CDR3 is CASRTDGSNQPQHF. CDR3 DNA: TGTGCCAGCAGAACAGACGGTAGCAATCAGCCCCAGCATTTT. The V and J genes are TRBV6-6 and TRBJ1-5; D remains ambiguous. Germline CDR1 MNHNY, CDR2 SVGAGI (reference sequence). CDR3 length: 14 residues. With 6 bases removed from V and 0 bases from J, the gap between germline ends came to 9 bases.

The CDR3 region is CASSFFHGGAYNEQFF. The CDR3 DNA reads as TGTGCCAGCAGCTTCTTCCACGGGGGGGCCTACAATGAGCAGTTCTTC. The rearrangement links TRBV7-2 to TRBJ2-1, with 8 bases that match TRBD2. The CDR3 sequence is 16 residues long. J lost 2 bases, V lost 3 bases, and 6 bases had no gene match. Germline V gene data show CDR1 as SGHTA and CDR2 as FQGNSA.

The chain carries TRBV6-5 and TRBJ2-1, with TRBD1 identical over 9 bases. Germline V CDR1 and CDR2: MNHEY, SVGAGI. V was clipped by 5 bases and J by 8 bases; unmatched bases: 7. The CDR3 has 14 amino acids. CDR3 sequence (DNA): TGTGCCAGCAGTCGCCGGACAGGGGTGGATGAGCAGTTCTTC. This codes for CASSRRTGVDEQFF.

CDR3 region: CASSLEASQETQYF. CDR3 DNA sequence: TGTGCCAGCAGCTTAGAGGCTAGCCAAGAGACCCAGTACTTC. The chain employs TRBV7-6 and TRBJ2-5; D call uncertain. The CDR3 sequence is 14 residues long. The ends were cut back, 1 base at V and 1 base at J, with 7 bases in the middle. The germline gives CDR1 SGHVS, CDR2 FNYEAQ.

This chain connects TRBV2 to TRBJ2-1, with a tentative D call TRBD2 (6 bases). The CDR3 consists of 14 residues. V dropped 7 bases and J dropped 6 bases, with 16 bases sitting between them. Germline loops: CDR1 SNHLY, CDR2 FYNNEI. The CDR3 sequence is CASIPGTPVNEQFF. The CDR3 bases are TGTGCCAGCATCCCCGGGACTCCGGTCAATGAGCAGTTCTTC.

The chain recombines TRBV9 with TRBJ1-2, with D perhaps TRBD1 (5 bases). Germline V gene data show CDR1 as SGDLS and CDR2 as YYNGEE. V was trimmed by 3 bases and J by 5 bases, leaving 14 bases between them. This CDR3 has 14 amino acids. CDR3 nucleotides: TGTGCCAGCAGCGCCGGCAGGGCGAGGTATGGCTACACCTTC. This gives the protein CASSAGRARYGYTF. Together with reference TRBV9 and TRBJ1-2, the CDR3 gives the full variable domain: DSGVTQTPKHLITATGQRVTLRCSPRSGDLSVYWYQQSLDQGLQFLIQYYNGEERAKGNILERFSAQQFPDLHSELNLSSLELGDSALYFCASSAGRARYGYTFGSGTRLTVV.

J is TRBJ1-3 and V is TRBV7-8; 8 bases line up with TRBD1. CDR3 length: 15 residues. The trim removed 5 bases at V and 4 bases at J, leaving 7 bases unmatched. Germline CDR1 reads SGHVS; CDR2 reads FQNEAQ. CDR3 protein: CASSQMTGVGNTIYF. CDR3 nucleotides: TGTGCCAGCAGCCAAATGACAGGGGTCGGAAACACCATATATTTT.

V usage is TRBV5-1 and J usage is TRBJ2-7, with 10 bases matching TRBD2. The CDR3 sequence is 15 residues long. With V trimmed by 5 bases and J by 3 bases, 8 bases remained unmatched. Germline assignment: CDR1 SGHRS and CDR2 YFSETQ. The CDR3 spells CASSITSGVNYEQYF. The CDR3 DNA follows: TGCGCCAGCAGTATTACTAGCGGGGTGAACTACGAGCAGTACTTC.

In this sample, this clone turned up once. The chain joins TRBV5-5 to TRBJ1-2; D is uncertain. The CDR3 sequence is 15 residues long. V shed 4 bases and J shed 0 bases, with 13 bases lying between them. CDR1 and CDR2 (germline): SGHKS, YYEKEE (reference sequence). CDR3 in amino acids: CASSQTGEANYGYTF. The CDR3, as DNA: TGTGCCAGCAGCCAAACGGGAGAGGCTAACTATGGCTACACCTTC.